Following are 26 T cell receptor beta chains from one sample sequenced in a study of T cells in Graves' hyperthyroidism and ophthalmopathy. Amplified regions were TCR beta CDR3 sequences from RNA transcripts. Initially, a first-round RT-PCR of the TCR CDR3 employed the HTBI primer set. TCRdb re-analysed the multiplex PCR reads in MiXCR, keeping a single row per CDR3 protein. Of about 210,000 distinct CDR3 sequences in the sample, 18% were seen once. Sequences were obtained from blood. The receptors were sampled from a man aged 40-49 years with Graves' hyperthyroidism.

The V gene is TRBV9, the J gene TRBJ1-4, with D unresolved. The germline V and J ends were trimmed by 0 bases and 7 bases, with 10 bases remaining between them. Germline V gene data show CDR1 as SGDLS and CDR2 as YYNGEE. The CDR3 is 14 amino acids. The CDR3 sequence is CASSVDGLGEKLFF. The CDR3 DNA reads as TGTGCCAGCAGCGTAGACGGGCTCGGTGAAAAACTGTTTTTT.

The table lists this clonotype with a few counts. This chain joins TRBV5-1 and TRBJ2-1; TRBD1 matches 7 bases. The CDR3 runs 16 residues. From germline, CDR1 is SGHRS and CDR2 YFSETQ. Trimming took 0 bases from V and 7 from J; bases not matched to a gene: 10. The CDR3 region is CASSLASSQGRNEQFF. The CDR3, as DNA: TGCGCCAGCAGCTTGGCATCTTCACAGGGGCGTAATGAGCAGTTCTTC.

CDR3 protein: CAINRRGTGEQYF. The CDR3, as DNA: TGTGCCATCAATCGTCGAGGGACCGGCGAGCAGTACTTC. The J gene is TRBJ2-7, the V gene TRBV10-3; the D gene could be TRBD1 or TRBD2 (5 bases each). Germline assignment: CDR1 ENHRY and CDR2 SYGVKD. Deletions cut 7 bases from V and 6 bases from J, with 16 bases between. This CDR3 has 13 residues.

This clonotype has at least ten counts. The chain uses TRBV20-1 and TRBJ2-1; D is possibly TRBD1 (6 bases). Per germline, CDR1 DFQATT and CDR2 SNEGSKA (reference sequence). The CDR3 spans 12 residues. V was pared by 3 bases and J by 10 bases, with 13 bases between. The CDR3 nucleotides are TGCAGTGCTAGGGCAGGGGCGAGGGAGCAGTTCTTC. Its translation: CSARAGAREQFF.

This clonotype was seen repeatedly, ten times or more. The rearrangement uses TRBV27 and TRBJ2-2; D is perhaps TRBD2 (6 bases). V was cut by 5 bases and J by 4 bases, with 11 bases left in between. Germline V gives CDR1 MNHEY, CDR2 SMNVEV (reference sequence). This CDR3 has 14 residues. This CDR3 reads CASSPQRVTGELFF. CDR3 coding DNA: TGTGCCAGCAGTCCCCAGCGGGTCACCGGGGAGCTGTTTTTT.

This clonotype showed up many times. The V and J genes are TRBV28 and TRBJ2-1; D uncertain. V gave up 7 bases and J gave up 10 bases, with 14 bases separating them. In germline, CDR1 is MDHEN, CDR2 SYDVKM. The CDR3 runs 12 residues. The CDR3 DNA is TGTGCCAGCACTGAACCCCATGGGGAGCAGTTCTTC. Amino acid sequence: CASTEPHGEQFF.

The sample holds a few counts of this clonotype. The chain combines TRBV7-3 with TRBJ2-7; D gene unclear. V lost 0 bases and J lost 3, with 6 bases in between. CDR1 is SGHTA, CDR2 FQGTGA, per germline. The CDR3 totals 13 residues. CDR3 in amino acids: CASSLTLGYEQYF. As DNA, the CDR3 is TGTGCCAGCAGCTTAACCTTAGGCTACGAGCAGTACTTC.

This clonotype occurred once. The V call is TRBV2, the J call TRBJ2-1; TRBD2 matches 9 bases. Losses at the gene ends were 6 bases for V and 10 bases for J; bases not matched to a gene: 7. Germline-derived CDR1 and CDR2 are SNHLY and FYNNEI. The CDR3 length is 13 residues. CDR3 sequence: CASRGELAGEQFF. The CDR3 nucleotides are TGTGCCAGCAGGGGGGAGCTAGCGGGGGAGCAGTTCTTC.

This clonotype showed up many times. The gene calls are TRBV29-1 and TRBJ1-5; TRBD1 aligns across 9 bases. This CDR3 has 15 amino acids. CDR1 SQVTM and CDR2 ANQGSEA come from the germline V gene. Trimming cost V 5 bases and J 3 bases; bases outside gene matches: 8. The CDR3 DNA reads TGCAGCGTTTCCCGGACAGGGGATTACAATCAGCCCCAGCATTTT. Amino acids: CSVSRTGDYNQPQHF.

This clonotype was picked up many times. V gene TRBV11-1 combines with J gene TRBJ2-1, with D possibly matching TRBD1 (6 bases). The germline V and J ends were trimmed by 6 bases and 7 bases, with 13 bases remaining between them. Germline assignment: CDR1 SGHAT and CDR2 FQDESV (reference sequence). This CDR3 has 13 amino acids. CDR3 sequence reads: CASRPQGTNEQFF. CDR3 DNA: TGTGCCAGCAGGCCACAGGGAACGAATGAGCAGTTCTTC.

This clonotype was seen many times. The rearrangement uses TRBV19 and TRBJ2-1; perhaps TRBD2 as D (6 bases). This CDR3 comprises 15 residues. Trimming left V 4 bases short and J 1 base short, with 11 bases between. Germline lookup yields CDR1 LNHDA and CDR2 SQIVND (reference sequence). CDR3 amino acids: CASSRVSGSYNEQFF. DNA for the CDR3: TGTGCCAGTAGTAGGGTTAGCGGATCCTACAATGAGCAGTTCTTC.

This clonotype turned up a few times. V and J are TRBV6-1 and TRBJ1-6, with D possibly TRBD1 on 6 matching bases. Trimming removed 6 bases at V and 7 bases at J, with 13 bases between. Germline CDR1 and CDR2: MNHNS and SASEGT. The CDR3 consists of 14 residues. Written as DNA, the CDR3 is TGTGCCAGCAGCCACAGGGTTTTGAATTCACCCCTCCACTTT. This codes for CASSHRVLNSPLHF.

This clonotype turned up a few times. The V call is TRBV20-1, the J call TRBJ2-1; TRBD1 aligns across 12 bases. This CDR3 spans 18 amino acids. The ends lost 6 bases at V and 4 bases at J; junction bases unmatched: 16. Germline V gene data show CDR1 as DFQATT and CDR2 as SNEGSKA (reference sequence). The CDR3 here is CSAKHPGLGQGAYNEQFF. CDR3 in DNA: TGCAGTGCGAAACACCCGGGGCTGGGACAGGGGGCATACAATGAGCAGTTCTTC.

This clonotype was seen at least ten times. The genes are TRBV7-3 and TRBJ2-7, with D possibly TRBD1 on 8 matching bases. The CDR3 extends over 14 amino acids. Trimming stripped 3 bases from V and 4 bases from J, with 13 bases between. From germline, CDR1 is SGHTA and CDR2 FQGTGA. The CDR3 sequence is CASSFTGGGYEQYF. DNA of the CDR3: TGTGCCAGCAGCTTTACAGGGGGGGGGTACGAGCAGTACTTC. The entire variable domain, with the rest obtained from reference TRBV7-3 and TRBJ2-7, is as follows: GAGVSQTPSNKVTEKGKYVELRCDPISGHTALYWYRQSLGQGPEFLIYFQGTGAADDSGLPNDRFFAVRPEGSVSTLKIQRTERGDSAVYLCASSFTGGGYEQYFGPGTRLTVT.

The V gene is TRBV7-2, the J gene TRBJ2-7; 8 positions agree with TRBD1. V dropped 9 bases and J dropped 6; count of bases not matched to a gene: 13. The CDR3 runs 14 residues. The germline V gene has CDR1 SGHTA and CDR2 FQGNSA. CDR3 region: CASKEGTGRFEQYF. CDR3 nucleotide sequence: TGTGCCAGTAAAGAAGGGACAGGTAGATTCGAGCAGTACTTC.

The table lists this clonotype with many counts. The chain recombines TRBV15 with TRBJ2-3; D possibly corresponds to TRBD1 (5 bases). Trimming pared 4 bases from V and 0 bases from J, leaving 11 bases between. This CDR3 is built from 15 residues. The germline V gene has CDR1 LNHNV and CDR2 YYDKDF (reference sequence). The CDR3 DNA follows: TGTGCCACCAGCATACGGACAACTAGCACAGATACGCAGTATTTT. It encodes CATSIRTTSTDTQYF.

This clonotype was seen many times. V gene TRBV29-1 combines with J gene TRBJ1-3; D uncertain. Trimming shortened V by 5 bases and J by 4 bases, and 9 bases separated the two germline ends. Germline loops: CDR1 SQVTM, CDR2 ANQGSEA. The CDR3 runs 12 residues. In DNA form, the CDR3 reads TGCAGCGTTTCGATTGGGGGAAACACCATATATTTT. It specifies CSVSIGGNTIYF.

This clonotype was observed many times. In DNA form, the CDR3 reads TGCAGTGCTAGAGATTTTGGGGGGCGGGACGAGCAGTACTTC. Its translation: CSARDFGGRDEQYF. This chain uses TRBV20-1 with TRBJ2-7; D is possibly TRBD1 or TRBD2 (6 bases each). Germline loops: CDR1 DFQATT, CDR2 SNEGSKA (reference sequence). This CDR3 region has 14 residues. The V end was cut by 0 bases, the J end by 5 bases, with 14 bases between.

At least ten counts were recorded for this clonotype. The chain couples TRBV3-1 to TRBJ2-1, with 12 bases fitting TRBD2. With 1 base clipped from V and 8 bases from J, the junction kept 12 bases outside the gene matches. This CDR3 is 18 amino acids long. CDR1 and CDR2 (germline): LGHDT, YNNKEL (reference sequence). CDR3 nucleotide sequence: TGTGCCAGCAGCCAAGGAAGGAGACTAGCGGGGGACAAGCATGAGCAGTTCTTC. As protein: CASSQGRRLAGDKHEQFF.

This clonotype was counted many times. The chain carries TRBV6-5 and TRBJ2-2; no clear D gene. CDR1 and CDR2 from the germline V gene are MNHEY and SVGAGI. The CDR3 is made up of 14 amino acids. Trimming cost V 0 bases and J 5 bases, with 7 bases left between them. The CDR3 spells CASSYSMGTGELFF. Here the CDR3 DNA reads TGTGCCAGCAGTTACTCGATGGGAACCGGGGAGCTGTTTTTT.

The chain is built from TRBV4-1 and TRBJ1-2; TRBD1 might be the D (6 bases). This CDR3 has 16 amino acids. Trimming left V 5 bases short and J 0 bases short, with 16 bases between. In germline, CDR1 is MGHRA, CDR2 YSYEKL. DNA for the CDR3: TGCGCCAGCAGCTCCACGGGGGGCAACACTAACTATGGCTACACCTTC. Translated, it gives CASSSTGGNTNYGYTF.

The chain carries TRBV7-2 and TRBJ2-3; D may be TRBD2 (6 bases). The V gene's germline CDR1 is SGHTA and CDR2 FQGNSA. The CDR3 consists of 16 residues. The ends were cut back, 5 bases at V and 0 bases at J, with 15 bases in the middle. In DNA form, the CDR3 reads TGTGCCAGCAGCCTTGCGGGGACGATGAGCACAGATACGCAGTATTTT. Its protein product is CASSLAGTMSTDTQYF.

This clonotype was seen only a few times. The chain links TRBV18 to TRBJ2-4; 10 bases are shared with TRBD1. The CDR3 covers 16 residues. The junction had 9 bases not matched to a gene; V was cut back by 4 bases and J by 6 bases. The germline V gene encodes CDR1 KGHSH and CDR2 LQKENI. The CDR3 DNA reads TGTGCCAGCTCACTTAAGGACAGGGGGTCGGGAAACATTCAGTACTTC. It yields the protein CASSLKDRGSGNIQYF.

The V and J genes are TRBV14 and TRBJ2-1, with D unclear. In germline, CDR1 is SGHDN, CDR2 FVKESK. The CDR3 runs to 12 residues. Trimming took off 2 bases at V and 4 bases at J, with 3 bases between the two ends. DNA for the CDR3: TGTGCCAGCAGCCAATATTACAATGAGCAGTTCTTC. This translates into CASSQYYNEQFF. Full variable domain (remainder filled in from reference TRBV14 and TRBJ2-1): EAGVTQFPSHSVIEKGQTVTLRCDPISGHDNLYWYRRVMGKEIKFLLHFVKESKQDESGMPNNRFLAERTGGTYSTLKVQPAELEDSGVYFCASSQYYNEQFFGPGTRLTVL.

The table lists this clonotype with many counts. The rearrangement uses TRBV3-1 and TRBJ2-7, with D perhaps matching TRBD1 (6 bases). Germline V gene data show CDR1 as LGHDT and CDR2 as YNNKEL (reference sequence). The CDR3 extends over 14 amino acids. Between the trimmed V and J ends, which lost 1 base and 0 bases, there was a span of 7 bases. The CDR3 protein is CASSQGTASYEQYF. Written as DNA, the CDR3 is TGTGCCAGCAGCCAAGGGACAGCCTCCTACGAGCAGTACTTC.

In this sample, this clonotype turned up many times. Here the CDR3 DNA reads TGTGCCAGCAGCCAGCCCGACTGGACAGGGATTGGTCAGCCCCAGCATTTT. This gives the protein CASSQPDWTGIGQPQHF. The chain has TRBV3-1 and TRBJ1-5; 8 nucleotides line up with TRBD1. This CDR3 region has 17 residues. In germline, CDR1 is LGHDT, CDR2 YNNKEL (reference sequence). Trimming removed 3 bases from V and 6 bases from J; junction bases left unmatched: 13. Variable domain in full (rest from reference TRBV3-1 and TRBJ1-5): DTAVSQTPKYLVTQMGNDKSIKCEQNLGHDTMYWYKQDSKKFLKIMFSYNNKELIINETVPNRFSPKSPDKAHLNLHINSLELGDSAVYFCASSQPDWTGIGQPQHFGDGTRLSIL.